Below are 16 T cell receptor beta chains sequenced from a single sample in a study of blood T cells in healthy people across ages. With a J-beta primer mix and a sample-barcoded 5' primer, a second PCR ran about 7 to 12 cycles. TCRdb ran MiXCR on the 5' RACE reads and lists one entry per CDR3 protein. The sample records about 1.6 million distinct CDR3 sequences, around 36% being singletons. The material sequenced was blood. The source of these receptors is a woman aged 25 to 39 in good health.

The gene calls are TRBV20-1 and TRBJ2-3, with 9 bases identical to TRBD2. The CDR3 is 14 residues long. V trimming: 6 bases; J trimming: 6 bases; junction bases outside the gene matches: 10. Germline CDR1 DFQATT, CDR2 SNEGSKA (reference sequence). The CDR3 DNA is TGCAGTGCCCTGGGCCTAGCGGGAAGGGATACGCAGTATTTT. Its translation: CSALGLAGRDTQYF.

This clonotype was seen a handful of times. This may be a read error, as it is one base from a much larger clone. V gene TRBV29-1 combines with J gene TRBJ2-7, with 7 positions matching TRBD1. The CDR3 is made up of 12 amino acids. Trimming took 7 bases from V and 3 from J; bases not matched to a gene: 6. Germline V gene lookup returns CDR1 SQVTM and CDR2 ANQGSEA. CDR3 residues: CSAWDSVYEQYF. CDR3 coding DNA: TGCAGCGCTTGGGACAGTGTCTACGAGCAGTACTTC.

A word on this clonotype: Relative to the germline gene, one junction end is altered; a read error may explain this. The chain carries TRBV7-2 and TRBJ2-7; 12 bases line up with TRBD2. The tail of the sequence fits TRBJ2-5 better, so the J call may be wrong. The CDR3 is made up of 18 amino acids. Germline V gene lookup returns CDR1 SGHTA and CDR2 FQGNSA. The CDR3 DNA reads as TGTGTCAGCAGCTTAGAGAGGGCTAGCGGGGGGGCGGAGGAGACCCAGTACTTC. This translates into CVSSLERASGGAEETQYF.

The chain couples TRBV10-3 to TRBJ1-1; 7 nucleotides align to TRBD1. CDR1 and CDR2 from the germline V gene are ENHRY and SYGVKD. Trimming cost V 3 bases and J 5 bases; bases outside gene matches: 9. The CDR3 has 15 amino acids. CDR3 residues: CAISEGRDRRTEAFF. In DNA form, the CDR3 reads TGTGCCATCAGTGAAGGTCGGGACAGAAGAACTGAAGCTTTCTTT.

This clonotype was detected once. A much bigger clone sits one base away, suggesting this may be a read error. The J gene is TRBJ2-3, the V gene TRBV13, with D perhaps TRBD2 (5 bases). The CDR3 spans 15 residues. The germline gives CDR1 PRHDT, CDR2 FYEKMQ (reference sequence). CDR3 protein: CASRLGGPGTDTQYF. The CDR3 coding sequence is TGTGCCAGCCGCTTAGGAGGACCGGGCACAGATACGCAGTATTTT.

There are many counts of this clonotype. V is TRBV12-3 or TRBV12-4 and J is TRBJ2-1; weak D call: TRBD2 (5 bases). V was pared by 4 bases and J by 5 bases, with 18 bases between. CDR3 size: 16 residues. In DNA form, the CDR3 reads TGTGCCAGCAGTTATACCCCCCGACTATACAACAATGAGCAGTTCTTC. Residues: CASSYTPRLYNNEQFF.

The chain carries TRBV9 and TRBJ2-2; maybe TRBD1 (5 bases). This CDR3 has 14 residues. Per the germline V gene, CDR1 is SGDLS and CDR2 is YYNGEE. V was shortened by 7 bases and J by 0 bases, with 10 bases between the two germline ends. CDR3 protein: CASERTTNTGELFF. The CDR3 nucleotides are TGTGCCAGCGAACGGACAACGAACACCGGGGAGCTGTTTTTT.

The chain couples TRBV2 to TRBJ1-1; unclear D gene. From germline, CDR1 is SNHLY and CDR2 FYNNEI. CDR3 length equals 14 residues. Deletions cut 4 bases from V and 1 base from J, with 10 bases between. The CDR3 loop is CASSVRAENTEAFF. The CDR3 DNA is TGTGCCAGCAGTGTGCGGGCAGAGAACACTGAAGCTTTCTTT.

This sequence joins TRBV10-3 and TRBJ1-3; no firm D call. The V end lost 2 bases, the J end lost 0 bases, and 2 bases lay between the germline ends. The CDR3 contains 13 residues. CDR1 ENHRY and CDR2 SYGVKD come from the germline V gene. CDR3 loop: CAISEVSGNTIYF. Here the CDR3 DNA reads TGTGCCATCAGTGAGGTCTCTGGAAACACCATATATTTT.

The genes are TRBV30 and TRBJ2-5; D gene unclear. Per germline, CDR1 GTSNPN and CDR2 SVGIG (reference sequence). Trimming cost V 0 bases and J 1 base, with 6 bases left between them. CDR3 length: 13 amino acids. In nucleotides, the CDR3 is TGTGCCTGGAGTGTCCCCAGCCAAGAGACCCAGTACTTC. It yields the protein CAWSVPSQETQYF.

A few counts support this clonotype. CDR3 bases: TGTGCCAGCAGCAATGGGCTAGCGGCCTCCTACGAGCAGTACTTC. Its protein product is CASSNGLAASYEQYF. V usage is TRBV21-1 and J usage is TRBJ2-7; no check of the table's D call, TRBD2, against the DNA was made. TRBV21-1 is a listed pseudogene. This CDR3 region has 15 residues.

The J gene is TRBJ2-6, the V gene TRBV28; 7 nucleotides match TRBD1. This CDR3 contains 18 residues. Trimming took 6 bases from V and 3 from J; bases not matched to a gene: 14. The V gene's germline CDR1 is MDHEN and CDR2 SYDVKM. The CDR3 sequence is CASSLRQGRKRGANVLTF. DNA for the CDR3: TGTGCCAGCAGCCTACGACAGGGCCGGAAACGTGGGGCCAACGTCCTGACTTTC.

V is TRBV4-1 and J is TRBJ2-3; D uncertain. The V end was cut by 1 base, the J end by 1 base, with 9 bases between. The CDR3 covers 15 residues. The V gene's germline CDR1 is MGHRA and CDR2 YSYEKL. The CDR3 DNA reads as TGCGCCAGCAGCCAAGTAGGTTCGGGCACAGATACGCAGTATTTT. Amino acid sequence: CASSQVGSGTDTQYF.

At least ten counts were recorded for this clonotype. The chain employs TRBV29-1 and TRBJ2-6; the match to TRBD1 covers 7 bases. CDR1 is SQVTM and CDR2 is ANQGSEA in the germline V gene. V was clipped by 5 bases and J by 4 bases; unmatched bases: 5. This CDR3 is 14 amino acids long. CDR3 bases: TGCAGCGTTACACAGGGGACAGGGGCCAACGTCCTGACTTTC. Protein: CSVTQGTGANVLTF. The variable domain in full, completed from reference TRBV29-1 and TRBJ2-6, reads SAVISQKPSRDICQRGTSLTIQCQVDSQVTMMFWYRQQPGQSLTLIATANQGSEATYESGFVIDKFPISRPNLTFSTLTVSNMSPEDSSIYLCSVTQGTGANVLTFGAGSRLTVL.

This clonotype was seen many times. The chain employs TRBV6-2 or TRBV6-3 and TRBJ1-1; D not resolved. V lost 0 bases, J lost 1 base, and 0 bases lay in between. This CDR3 is 12 amino acids long. CDR1 is MNHEY, CDR2 SVGEGT, per germline. The CDR3 DNA is TGTGCCAGCAGTTACTCGAACACTGAAGCTTTCTTT. Amino acid sequence: CASSYSNTEAFF.

At least ten counts were recorded for this clonotype. This chain joins TRBV4-1 and TRBJ2-3; 10 nucleotides line up with TRBD2. Per the germline V gene, CDR1 is MGHRA and CDR2 is YSYEKL. V was pared by 0 bases and J by 0 bases, with 3 bases of the junction left unmatched. The CDR3 covers 17 residues. The CDR3, as DNA: TGCGCCAGCAGCCAAGAGGGGACTAGCGAGAGCACAGATACGCAGTATTTT. Protein sequence: CASSQEGTSESTDTQYF.